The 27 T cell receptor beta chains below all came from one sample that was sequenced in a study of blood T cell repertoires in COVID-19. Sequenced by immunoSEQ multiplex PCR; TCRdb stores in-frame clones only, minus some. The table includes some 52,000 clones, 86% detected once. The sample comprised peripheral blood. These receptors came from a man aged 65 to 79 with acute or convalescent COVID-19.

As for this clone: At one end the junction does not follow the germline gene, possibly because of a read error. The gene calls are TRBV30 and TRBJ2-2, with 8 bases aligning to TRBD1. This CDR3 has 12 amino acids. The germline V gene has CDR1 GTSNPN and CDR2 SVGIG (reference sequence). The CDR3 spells CAWSVQQGGLFF. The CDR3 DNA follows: TGTGCCTGGAGTGTACAACAGGGGGGGCTGTTTTTT. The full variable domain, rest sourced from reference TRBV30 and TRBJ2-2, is SQTIHQWPATLVQPVGSPLSLECTVEGTSNPNLYWYRQAAGRGLQLLFYSVGIGQISSEVPQNLSASRPQDRQFILSSKKLLLSDSGFYLCAWSVQQGGLFFGEGSRLTVL.

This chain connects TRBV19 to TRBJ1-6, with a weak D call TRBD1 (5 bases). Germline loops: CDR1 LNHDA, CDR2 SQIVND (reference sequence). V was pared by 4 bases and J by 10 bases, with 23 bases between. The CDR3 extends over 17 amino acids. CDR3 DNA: TGTGCCAGTAGTAGCCCCGGATCTACACTTTACAGGTCACCCCTCCACTTT. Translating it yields CASSSPGSTLYRSPLHF.

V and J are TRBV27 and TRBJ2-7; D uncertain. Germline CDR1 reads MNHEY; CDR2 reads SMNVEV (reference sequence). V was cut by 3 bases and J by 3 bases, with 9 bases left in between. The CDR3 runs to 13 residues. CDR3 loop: CASSFVGSYEQYF. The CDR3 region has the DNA TGTGCCAGCAGTTTCGTTGGCAGCTACGAGCAGTACTTC.

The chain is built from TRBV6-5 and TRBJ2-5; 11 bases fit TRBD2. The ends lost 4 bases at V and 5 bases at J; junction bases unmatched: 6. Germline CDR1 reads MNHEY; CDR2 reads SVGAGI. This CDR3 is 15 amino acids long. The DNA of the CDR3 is TGTGCCAGCAGTTCGCTAACTAGCGGGGGCGAGACCCAGTACTTC. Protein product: CASSSLTSGGETQYF.

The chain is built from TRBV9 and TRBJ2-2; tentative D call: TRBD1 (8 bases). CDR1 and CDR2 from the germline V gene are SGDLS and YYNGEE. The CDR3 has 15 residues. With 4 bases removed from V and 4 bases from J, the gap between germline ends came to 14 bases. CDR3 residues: CASSNTGGATGELFF. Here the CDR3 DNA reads TGTGCCAGCAGCAATACAGGGGGGGCCACCGGGGAGCTGTTTTTT.

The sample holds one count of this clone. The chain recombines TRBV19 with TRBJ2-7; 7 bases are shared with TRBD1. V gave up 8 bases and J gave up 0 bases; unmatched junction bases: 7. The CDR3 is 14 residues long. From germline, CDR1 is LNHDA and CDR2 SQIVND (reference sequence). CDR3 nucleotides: TGTGCCAGTTCGCGCGGACAGGACTCCTACGAGCAGTACTTC. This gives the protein CASSRGQDSYEQYF. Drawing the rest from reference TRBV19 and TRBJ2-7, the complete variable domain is DGGITQSPKYLFRKEGQNVTLSCEQNLNHDAMYWYRQDPGQGLRLIYYSQIVNDFQKGDIAEGYSVSREKKESFPLTVTSAQKNPTAFYLCASSRGQDSYEQYFGPGTRLTVT.

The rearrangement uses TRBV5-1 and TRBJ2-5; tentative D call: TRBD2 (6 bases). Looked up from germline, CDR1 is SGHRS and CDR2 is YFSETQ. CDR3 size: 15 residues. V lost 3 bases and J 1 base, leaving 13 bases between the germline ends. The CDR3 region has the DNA TGCGCCAGCAGCTGGTTGAGACTAGTCCAAGAGACCCAGTACTTC. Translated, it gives CASSWLRLVQETQYF.

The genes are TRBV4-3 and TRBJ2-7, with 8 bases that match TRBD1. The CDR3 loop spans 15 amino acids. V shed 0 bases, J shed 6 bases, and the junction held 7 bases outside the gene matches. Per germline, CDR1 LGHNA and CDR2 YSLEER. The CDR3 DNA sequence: TGCGCCAGCAGCCAAGATCTCGGGACAGGACTCGAGCAGTACTTC. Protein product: CASSQDLGTGLEQYF.

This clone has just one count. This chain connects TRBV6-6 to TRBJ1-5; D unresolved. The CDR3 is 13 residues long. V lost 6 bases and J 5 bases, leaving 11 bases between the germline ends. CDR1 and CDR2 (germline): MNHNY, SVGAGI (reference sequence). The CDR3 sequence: CASSFDTDQPQHF. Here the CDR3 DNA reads TGTGCCAGCAGCTTTGACACGGATCAGCCCCAGCATTTT.

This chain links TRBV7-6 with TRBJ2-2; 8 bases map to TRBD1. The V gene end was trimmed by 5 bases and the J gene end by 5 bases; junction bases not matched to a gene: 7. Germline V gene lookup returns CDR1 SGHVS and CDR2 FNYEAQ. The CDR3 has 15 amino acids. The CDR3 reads CASSRRQGATGELFF. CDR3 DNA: TGTGCCAGCAGCCGGCGGCAGGGGGCAACCGGGGAGCTGTTTTTT.

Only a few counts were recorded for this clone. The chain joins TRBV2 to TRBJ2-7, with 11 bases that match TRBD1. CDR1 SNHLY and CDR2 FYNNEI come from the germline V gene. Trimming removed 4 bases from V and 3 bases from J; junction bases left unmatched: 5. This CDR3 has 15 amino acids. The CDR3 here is CASSARTGGFYEQYF. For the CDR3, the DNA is TGTGCCAGCAGTGCCCGGACAGGGGGCTTCTACGAGCAGTACTTC. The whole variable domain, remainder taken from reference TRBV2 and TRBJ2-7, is EPEVTQTPSHQVTQMGQEVILRCVPISNHLYFYWYRQILGQKVEFLVSFYNNEISEKSEIFDDQFSVERPDGSNFTLKIRSTKLEDSAMYFCASSARTGGFYEQYFGPGTRLTVT.

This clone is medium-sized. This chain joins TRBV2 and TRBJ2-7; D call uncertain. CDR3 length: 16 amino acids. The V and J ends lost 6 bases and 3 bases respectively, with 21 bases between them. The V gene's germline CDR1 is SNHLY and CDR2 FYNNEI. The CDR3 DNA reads TGTGCCAGCAGCTTGGAACAGCCGACCTCTGGCTACGAGCAGTACTTC. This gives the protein CASSLEQPTSGYEQYF.

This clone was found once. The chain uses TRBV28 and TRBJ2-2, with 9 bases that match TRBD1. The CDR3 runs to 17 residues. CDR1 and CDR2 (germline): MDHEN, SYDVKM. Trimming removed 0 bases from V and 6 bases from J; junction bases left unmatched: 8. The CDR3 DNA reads TGTGCCAGCAGTTTATGGTACCTGGACAGGGGCCCCGGGGAGCTGTTTTTT. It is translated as CASSLWYLDRGPGELFF. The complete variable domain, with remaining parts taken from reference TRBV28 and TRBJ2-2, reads DVKVTQSSRYLVKRTGEKVFLECVQDMDHENMFWYRQDPGLGLRLIYFSYDVKMKEKGDIPEGYSVSREKKERFSLILESASTNQTSMYLCASSLWYLDRGPGELFFGEGSRLTVL.

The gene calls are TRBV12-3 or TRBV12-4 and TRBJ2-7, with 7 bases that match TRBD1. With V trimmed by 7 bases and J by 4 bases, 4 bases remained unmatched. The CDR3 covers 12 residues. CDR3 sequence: CASNSGGYEQYF. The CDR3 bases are TGTGCCAGCAACTCAGGGGGATACGAGCAGTACTTC.

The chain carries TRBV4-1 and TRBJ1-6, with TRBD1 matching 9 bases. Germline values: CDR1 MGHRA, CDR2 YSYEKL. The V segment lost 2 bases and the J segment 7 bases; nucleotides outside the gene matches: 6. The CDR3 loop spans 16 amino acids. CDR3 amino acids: CASSQSDGTGNSPLHF. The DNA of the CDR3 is TGCGCCAGCAGCCAATCTGACGGGACAGGGAATTCACCCCTCCACTTT.

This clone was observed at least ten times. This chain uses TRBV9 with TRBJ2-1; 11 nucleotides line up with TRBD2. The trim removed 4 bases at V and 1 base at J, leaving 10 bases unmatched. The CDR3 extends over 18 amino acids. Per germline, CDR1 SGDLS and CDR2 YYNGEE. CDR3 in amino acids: CASSLAGGSPFSYNEQFF. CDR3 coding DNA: TGTGCCAGCAGCTTAGCGGGGGGGTCCCCTTTTTCCTACAATGAGCAGTTCTTC.

The CDR3 sequence: CATSRGGVRNTIYF. The CDR3, as DNA: TGTGCCACCAGCAGAGGAGGAGTAAGGAACACCATATATTTT. The genes are TRBV15 and TRBJ1-3, with D uncertain. From germline, CDR1 is LNHNV and CDR2 YYDKDF (reference sequence). CDR3 length: 14 residues. V was shortened by 1 base and J by 7 bases, with 11 bases between the two germline ends.

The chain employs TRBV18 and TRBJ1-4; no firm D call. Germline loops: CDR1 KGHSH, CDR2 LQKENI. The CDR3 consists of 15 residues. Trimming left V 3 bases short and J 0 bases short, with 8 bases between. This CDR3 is CASSPLTATNEKLFF. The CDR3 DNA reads TGTGCCAGCTCACCGTTAACAGCAACTAATGAAAAACTGTTTTTT.

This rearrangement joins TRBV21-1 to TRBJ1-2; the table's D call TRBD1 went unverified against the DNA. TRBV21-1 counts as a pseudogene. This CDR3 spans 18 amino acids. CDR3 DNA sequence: TGTGCCAGCAGCAAAGTAGCACAGGACAGGAGGAGGTCTGGCGGCTACACCTTC. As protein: CASSKVAQDRRRSGGYTF.

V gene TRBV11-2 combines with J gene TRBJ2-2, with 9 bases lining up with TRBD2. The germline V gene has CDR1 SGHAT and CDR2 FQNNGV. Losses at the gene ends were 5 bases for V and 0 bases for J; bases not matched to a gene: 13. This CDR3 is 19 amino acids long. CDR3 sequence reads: CASSHGGGGRAANTGELFF. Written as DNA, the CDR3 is TGTGCCAGCAGCCACGGGGGGGGCGGGAGGGCCGCGAACACCGGGGAGCTGTTTTTT.

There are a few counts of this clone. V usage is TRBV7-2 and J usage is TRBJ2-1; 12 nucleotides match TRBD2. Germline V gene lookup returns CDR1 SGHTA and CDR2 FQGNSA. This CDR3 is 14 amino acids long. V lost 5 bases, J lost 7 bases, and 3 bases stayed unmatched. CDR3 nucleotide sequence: TGTGCCAGCAGCACACTAGCGGGAGGTAATGAGCAGTTCTTC. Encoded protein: CASSTLAGGNEQFF.

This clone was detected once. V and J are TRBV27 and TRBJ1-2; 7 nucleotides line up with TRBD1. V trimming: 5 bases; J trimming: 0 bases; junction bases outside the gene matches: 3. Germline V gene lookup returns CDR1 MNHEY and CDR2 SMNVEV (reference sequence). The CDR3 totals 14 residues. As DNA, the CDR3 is TGTGCCAGCAGTGACAGGGCCTCTAACTATGGCTACACCTTC. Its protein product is CASSDRASNYGYTF.

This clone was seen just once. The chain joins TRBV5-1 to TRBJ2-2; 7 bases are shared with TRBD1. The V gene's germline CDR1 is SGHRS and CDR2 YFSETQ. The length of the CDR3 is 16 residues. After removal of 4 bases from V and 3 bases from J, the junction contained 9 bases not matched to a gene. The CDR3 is CASSAKQGRDTGELFF. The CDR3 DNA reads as TGCGCCAGCAGCGCTAAACAGGGGCGGGACACCGGGGAGCTGTTTTTT. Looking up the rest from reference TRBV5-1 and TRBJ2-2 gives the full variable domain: KAGVTQTPRYLIKTRGQQVTLSCSPISGHRSVSWYQQTPGQGLQFLFEYFSETQRNKGNFPGRFSGRQFSNSRSEMNVSTLELGDSALYLCASSAKQGRDTGELFFGEGSRLTVL.

CDR3 loop: CASSSWDRGSTAFF. DNA for the CDR3: TGTGCCAGCAGTAGTTGGGACAGGGGCTCCACAGCTTTCTTT. The chain is built from TRBV6-5 and TRBJ1-1; 10 nucleotides line up with TRBD1. The CDR3 is 14 residues long. J gave up 10 bases and V 5 bases, and 10 bases lay outside the gene matches. The germline V gene encodes CDR1 MNHEY and CDR2 SVGAGI.

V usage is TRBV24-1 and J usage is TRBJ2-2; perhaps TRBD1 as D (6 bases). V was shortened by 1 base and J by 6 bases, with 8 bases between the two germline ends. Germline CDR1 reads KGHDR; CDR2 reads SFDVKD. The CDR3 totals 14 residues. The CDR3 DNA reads TGTGCCACCAGTGATTTAGGGGGTGCCGGGGAGCTGTTTTTT. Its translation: CATSDLGGAGELFF.

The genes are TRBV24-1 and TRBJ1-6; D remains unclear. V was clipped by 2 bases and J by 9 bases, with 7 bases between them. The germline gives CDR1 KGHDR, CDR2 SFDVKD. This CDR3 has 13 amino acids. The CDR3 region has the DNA TGTGCCACCAGTGATTCTAGGCTTTCACCCCTCCACTTT. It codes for CATSDSRLSPLHF.

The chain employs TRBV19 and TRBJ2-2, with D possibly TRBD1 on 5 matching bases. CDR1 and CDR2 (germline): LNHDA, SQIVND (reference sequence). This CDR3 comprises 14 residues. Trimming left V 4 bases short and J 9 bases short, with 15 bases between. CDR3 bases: TGTGCCAGTAGTAGGATGCAGGGTCCCCGGGAGCTGTTTTTT. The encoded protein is CASSRMQGPRELFF.